What follows are 13 T cell receptor beta chains derived from one specimen sequenced in a study of beta chain features in type 1 diabetes. The sequenced template was cDNA made from the entire isolated RNA. Clones were read by immunoSEQ multiplex PCR, and TCRdb kept only the in-frame ones, dropping some. This sample has hundreds of thousands of clones; about a sixth occur once, and the top ten carry 0.09% to 0.095%. Material for sequencing was naive CD4+ T cells from blood. These receptors were taken from a man between 18 and 29 years old in good health.

CDR3 amino acids: CASSYSDRYYEQYF. CDR3 sequence (DNA): TGTGCCAGCAGTTACAGCGACAGGTACTACGAGCAGTACTTC. V gene TRBV6-5 combines with J gene TRBJ2-7; TRBD1 might be the D (6 bases). V gave up 2 bases and J gave up 3 bases, with 11 bases separating them. Germline lookup yields CDR1 MNHEY and CDR2 SVGAGI. The CDR3 totals 14 residues.

A few counts support this clone. Different DNA sequences within this sample yield the same CDR3. The genes are TRBV7-2 and TRBJ1-5, with D perhaps matching TRBD1 (6 bases). Looked up from germline, CDR1 is SGHTA and CDR2 is FQGNSA. The CDR3 loop spans 15 amino acids. V lost 3 bases, J lost 0 bases, and 9 bases lay in between. The CDR3 region is CASSFTGLSNQPQHF. The CDR3 DNA reads TGTGCCAGCAGCTTCACAGGGCTTAGCAATCAGCCCCAGCATTTT.

J is TRBJ1-2 and V is TRBV6-4; 10 bases match TRBD1. Looked up from germline, CDR1 is MRHNA and CDR2 is SNTAGT. V dropped 6 bases and J dropped 5; count of bases not matched to a gene: 3. The CDR3 runs to 13 residues. The CDR3 DNA is TGTGCCAGCAGACCGGGACAGGGGTATGGCTACACCTTC. Amino acid sequence: CASRPGQGYGYTF.

This clone was seen more than once but under ten times. The V gene is TRBV7-9, the J gene TRBJ2-5; D unclear. Trimming removed 5 bases from V and 2 bases from J, with 15 bases in between. Germline CDR1 and CDR2: SEHNR and FQNEAQ (reference sequence). CDR3 length equals 15 residues. CDR3 in amino acids: CASSPPRTLQETQYF. CDR3 DNA sequence: TGTGCCAGCAGCCCTCCTCGGACCCTACAAGAGACCCAGTACTTC.

The rearrangement joins TRBV29-1 to TRBJ1-1; TRBD1 matches at 7 bases. Trimming took 8 bases from V and 2 from J; bases not matched to a gene: 5. This CDR3 has 12 residues. From germline, CDR1 is SQVTM and CDR2 ANQGSEA. CDR3 amino acids: CSPNRGNTEAFF. DNA of the CDR3: TGCAGCCCAAACAGGGGAAACACTGAAGCTTTCTTT.

In nucleotides, the CDR3 is TGTGCCAGCAGGCTATCCCGGGACAGGGTCCACGAGCAGTACTTC. Translated, it gives CASRLSRDRVHEQYF. This chain joins TRBV5-4 and TRBJ2-7, with 9 bases that match TRBD1. The junction had 11 bases not matched to a gene; V was cut back by 5 bases and J by 5 bases. This CDR3 is 15 amino acids long. Germline V gene data show CDR1 as SGHNT and CDR2 as YYREEE (reference sequence).

V is TRBV5-4 and J is TRBJ2-2; D not certain. V lost 4 bases to trimming and J lost 5 bases, with 9 bases between them. CDR3 length: 13 amino acids. Germline V gene lookup returns CDR1 SGHNT and CDR2 YYREEE (reference sequence). For the CDR3, the DNA is TGTGCCAGCAGCCCCGTTTTGACCGGGGAGCTGTTTTTT. Translation: CASSPVLTGELFF.

The chain employs TRBV7-2 and TRBJ2-7; D is ambiguous. The CDR3 length is 13 residues. V dropped 1 base and J dropped 4 bases, with 8 bases sitting between them. Germline CDR1 is SGHTA and CDR2 is FQGNSA. In nucleotides, the CDR3 is TGTGCCAGCAGCTTAGGACCCGGGTACGAGCAGTACTTC. Translated: CASSLGPGYEQYF.

This chain connects TRBV14 to TRBJ1-1; D may be TRBD1 (5 bases). Looked up from germline, CDR1 is SGHDN and CDR2 is FVKESK. Trimming cost V 0 bases and J 5 bases, with 13 bases left between them. The CDR3 consists of 15 residues. CDR3 protein: CASSQERGGRTEAFF. The CDR3 DNA reads TGTGCCAGCAGCCAAGAGAGGGGAGGGAGGACTGAAGCTTTCTTT.

CDR3 protein: CASSSAGSYEQYF. The CDR3 bases are TGTGCCAGCAGCTCCGCTGGGAGTTACGAGCAGTACTTC. The chain uses TRBV7-2 and TRBJ2-7, with D maybe TRBD2 (5 bases). The length of the CDR3 is 13 residues. The ends were cut back, 4 bases at V and 4 bases at J, with 11 bases in the middle. Germline-derived CDR1 and CDR2 are SGHTA and FQGNSA.

The chain uses TRBV7-2 and TRBJ2-3; possibly TRBD2 for D (7 bases). Deletions cut 8 bases from V and 4 bases from J, with 19 bases between. CDR3 length: 15 amino acids. The germline CDR1 and CDR2 sequences are SGHTA and FQGNSA. The DNA of the CDR3 is TGTGCCAGCCTCGCACGGGGGGCCGGGGCAGATACGCAGTATTTT. Its protein product is CASLARGAGADTQYF.

This clone was seen only a few times. The V gene is TRBV30, the J gene TRBJ1-2; unclear D gene. The CDR3 is 13 amino acids. The ends were cut back, 0 bases at V and 8 bases at J, with 13 bases in the middle. CDR1 is GTSNPN and CDR2 is SVGIG in the germline V gene (reference sequence). The CDR3 sequence: CAWSVLEVRGYTF. CDR3 DNA: TGTGCCTGGAGTGTACTAGAAGTGCGGGGCTACACCTTC.

This clone turned up a few times. V usage is TRBV10-3 and J usage is TRBJ1-2; 8 bases agree with TRBD1. This CDR3 contains 16 residues. Germline loops: CDR1 ENHRY, CDR2 SYGVKD. Unmatched junction bases numbered 9, after V lost 4 bases and J lost 2 bases. The CDR3 nucleotides are TGTGCCATCAGTGGAATGGGGCAGGGGGCGAACTATGGCTACACCTTC. It encodes CAISGMGQGANYGYTF.